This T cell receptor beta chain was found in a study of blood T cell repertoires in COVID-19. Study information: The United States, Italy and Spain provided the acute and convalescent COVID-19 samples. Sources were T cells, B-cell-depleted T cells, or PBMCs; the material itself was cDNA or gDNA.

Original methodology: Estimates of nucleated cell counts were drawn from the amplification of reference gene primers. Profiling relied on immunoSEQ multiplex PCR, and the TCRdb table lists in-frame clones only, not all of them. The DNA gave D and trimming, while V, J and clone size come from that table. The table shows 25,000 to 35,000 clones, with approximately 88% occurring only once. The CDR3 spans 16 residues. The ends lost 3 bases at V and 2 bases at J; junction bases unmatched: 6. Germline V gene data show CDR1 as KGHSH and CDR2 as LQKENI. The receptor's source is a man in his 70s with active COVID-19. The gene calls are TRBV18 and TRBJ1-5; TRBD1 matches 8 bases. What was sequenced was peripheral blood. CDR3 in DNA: TGTGCCAGCTCACCGGCAGGGGGCTGGGGCAATCAGCCCCAGCATTTT. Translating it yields CASSPAGGWGNQPQHF.